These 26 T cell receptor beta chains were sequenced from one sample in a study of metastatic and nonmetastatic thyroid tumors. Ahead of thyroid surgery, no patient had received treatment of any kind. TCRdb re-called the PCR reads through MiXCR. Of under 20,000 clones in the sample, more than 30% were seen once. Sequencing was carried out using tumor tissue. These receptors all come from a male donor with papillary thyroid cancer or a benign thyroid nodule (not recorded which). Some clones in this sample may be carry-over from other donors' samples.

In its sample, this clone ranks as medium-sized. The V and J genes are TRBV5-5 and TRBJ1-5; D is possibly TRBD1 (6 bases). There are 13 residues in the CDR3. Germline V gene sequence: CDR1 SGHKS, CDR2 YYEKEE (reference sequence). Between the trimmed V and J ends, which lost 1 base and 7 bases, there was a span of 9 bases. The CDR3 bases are TGTGCCAGCAGCTTGTCGGGGGGCCAGCCCCAGCATTTT. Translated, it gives CASSLSGGQPQHF. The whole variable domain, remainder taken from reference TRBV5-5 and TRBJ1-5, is DAGVTQSPTHLIKTRGQQVTLRCSPISGHKSVSWYQQVLGQGPQFIFQYYEKEERGRGNFPDRFSARQFPNYSSELNVNALLLGDSALYLCASSLSGGQPQHFGDGTRLSIL.

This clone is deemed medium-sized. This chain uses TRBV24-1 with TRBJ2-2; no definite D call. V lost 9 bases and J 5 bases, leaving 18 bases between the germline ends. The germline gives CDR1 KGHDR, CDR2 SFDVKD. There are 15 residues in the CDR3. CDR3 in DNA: TGTGCCACCTCGCCTCGGGCAGGTTATACCGGGGAGCTGTTTTTT. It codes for CATSPRAGYTGELFF.

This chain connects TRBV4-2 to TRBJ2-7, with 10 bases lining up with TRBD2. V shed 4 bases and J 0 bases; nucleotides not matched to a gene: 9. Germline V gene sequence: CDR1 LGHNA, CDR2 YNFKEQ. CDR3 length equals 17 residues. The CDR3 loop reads CASSPYFSGRPSYEQYF. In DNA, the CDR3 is TGTGCCAGCAGCCCATACTTTAGCGGGAGGCCCTCCTACGAGCAGTACTTC.

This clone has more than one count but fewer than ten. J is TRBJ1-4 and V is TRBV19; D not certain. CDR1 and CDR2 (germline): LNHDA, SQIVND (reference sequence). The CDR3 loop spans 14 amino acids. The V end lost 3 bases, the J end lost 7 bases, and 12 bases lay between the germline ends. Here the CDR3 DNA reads TGTGCCAGTAGTATGGGTGGGTCTAGTGAAAAACTGTTTTTT. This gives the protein CASSMGGSSEKLFF.

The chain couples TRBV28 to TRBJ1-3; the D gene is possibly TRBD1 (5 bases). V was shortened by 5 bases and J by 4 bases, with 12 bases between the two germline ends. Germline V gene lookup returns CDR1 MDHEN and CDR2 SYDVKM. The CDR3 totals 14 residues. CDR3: CASSGAVVGNTIYF. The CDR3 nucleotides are TGTGCCAGCAGTGGGGCCGTAGTAGGAAACACCATATATTTT.

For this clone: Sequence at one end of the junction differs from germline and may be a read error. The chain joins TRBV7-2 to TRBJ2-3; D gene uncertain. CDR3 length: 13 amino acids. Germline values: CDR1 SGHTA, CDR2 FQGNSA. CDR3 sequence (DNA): TGTGCCAGCAGGTCCCCCCCGGCAGATTCGCAGTATTTT. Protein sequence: CASRSPPADSQYF.

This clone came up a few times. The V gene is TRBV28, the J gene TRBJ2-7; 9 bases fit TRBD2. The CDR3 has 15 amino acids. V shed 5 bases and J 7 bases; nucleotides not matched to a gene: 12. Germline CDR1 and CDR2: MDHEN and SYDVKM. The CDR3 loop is CASSTMNSGSLEQYF. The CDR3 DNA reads TGTGCCAGCAGTACTATGAATAGCGGGAGCTTGGAGCAGTACTTC.

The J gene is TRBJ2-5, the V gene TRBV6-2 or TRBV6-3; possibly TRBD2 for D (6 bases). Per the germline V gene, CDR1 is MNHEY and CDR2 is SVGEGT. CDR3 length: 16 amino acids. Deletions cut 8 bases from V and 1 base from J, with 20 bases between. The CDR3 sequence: CASATRDSIPQETQYF. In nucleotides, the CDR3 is TGTGCCAGCGCAACCAGGGACTCCATTCCCCAAGAGACCCAGTACTTC.

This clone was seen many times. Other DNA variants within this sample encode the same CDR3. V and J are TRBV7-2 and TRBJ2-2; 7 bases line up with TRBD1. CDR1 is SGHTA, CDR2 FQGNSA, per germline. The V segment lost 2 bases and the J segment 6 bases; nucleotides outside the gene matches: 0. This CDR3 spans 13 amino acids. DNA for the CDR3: TGTGCCAGCAGCTTACAGGGGGCCGGGGAGCTGTTTTTT. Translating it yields CASSLQGAGELFF. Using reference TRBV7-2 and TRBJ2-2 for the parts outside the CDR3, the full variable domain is GAGVSQSPSNKVTEKGKDVELRCDPISGHTALYWYRQSLGQGLEFLIYFQGNSAPDKSGLPSDRFSAERTGGSVSTLTIQRTQQEDSAVYLCASSLQGAGELFFGEGSRLTVL.

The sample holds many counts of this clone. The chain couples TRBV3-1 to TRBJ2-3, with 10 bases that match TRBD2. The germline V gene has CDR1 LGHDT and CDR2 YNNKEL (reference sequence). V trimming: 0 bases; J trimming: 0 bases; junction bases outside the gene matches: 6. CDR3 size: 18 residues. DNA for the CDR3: TGTGCCAGCAGCCAAGATCCCCAAGCGGGAGGGAGCACAGATACGCAGTATTTT. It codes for CASSQDPQAGGSTDTQYF.

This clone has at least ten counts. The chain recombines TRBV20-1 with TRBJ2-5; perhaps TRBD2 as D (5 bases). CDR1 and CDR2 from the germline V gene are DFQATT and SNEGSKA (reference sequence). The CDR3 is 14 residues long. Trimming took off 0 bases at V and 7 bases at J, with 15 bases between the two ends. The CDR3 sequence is CSARDYSDPGTQYF. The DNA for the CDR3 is TGCAGTGCTAGAGATTATAGCGATCCAGGGACCCAGTACTTC.

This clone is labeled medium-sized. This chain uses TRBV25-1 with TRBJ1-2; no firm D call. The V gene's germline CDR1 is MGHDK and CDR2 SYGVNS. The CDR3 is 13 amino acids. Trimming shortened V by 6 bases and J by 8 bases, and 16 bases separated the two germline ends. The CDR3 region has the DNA TGTGCCAGCAGGCCGGAGGCAGGCCTGGGCTACACCTTC. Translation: CASRPEAGLGYTF.

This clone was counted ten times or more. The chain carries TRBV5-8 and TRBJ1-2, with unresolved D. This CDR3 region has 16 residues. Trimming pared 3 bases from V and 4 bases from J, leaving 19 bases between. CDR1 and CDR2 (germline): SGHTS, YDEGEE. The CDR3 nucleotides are TGTGCCAGCAGCTCCTCCCCACAAGTTTTTCCCTATGGCTACACCTTC. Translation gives CASSSSPQVFPYGYTF.

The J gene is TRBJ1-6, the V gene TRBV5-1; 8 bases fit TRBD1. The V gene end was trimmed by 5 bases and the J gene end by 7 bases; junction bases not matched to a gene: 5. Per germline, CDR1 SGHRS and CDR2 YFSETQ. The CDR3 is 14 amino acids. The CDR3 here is CASRATGENSPLHF. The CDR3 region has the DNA TGCGCCAGCAGGGCGACAGGGGAGAATTCACCCCTCCACTTT.

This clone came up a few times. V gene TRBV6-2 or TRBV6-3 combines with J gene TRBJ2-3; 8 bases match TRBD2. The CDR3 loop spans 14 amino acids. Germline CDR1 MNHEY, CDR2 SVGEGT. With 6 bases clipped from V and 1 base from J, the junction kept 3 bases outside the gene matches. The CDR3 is CASRTTSGTDTQYF. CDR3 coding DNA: TGTGCCAGCAGGACGACTAGCGGCACAGATACGCAGTATTTT.

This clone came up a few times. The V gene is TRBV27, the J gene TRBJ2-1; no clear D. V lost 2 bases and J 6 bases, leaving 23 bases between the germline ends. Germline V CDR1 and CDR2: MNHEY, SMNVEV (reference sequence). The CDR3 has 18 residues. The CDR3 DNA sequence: TGTGCCAGCAGTTTACGACAAAGCACATATCTGGGCCCCAATGAGCAGTTCTTC. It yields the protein CASSLRQSTYLGPNEQFF.

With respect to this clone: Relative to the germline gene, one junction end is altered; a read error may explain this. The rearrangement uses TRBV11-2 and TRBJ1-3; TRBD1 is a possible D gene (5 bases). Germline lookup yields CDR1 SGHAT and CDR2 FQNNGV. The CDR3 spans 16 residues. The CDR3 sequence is CASSPWGSDSGNNIYF. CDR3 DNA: TGTGCCAGCAGCCCGTGGGGGAGTGACTCTGGAAACAACATATATTTT.

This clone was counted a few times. The CDR3 reads CASSEAAHYEQYF. The CDR3 nucleotides are TGTGCCAGCAGTGAAGCGGCACACTACGAGCAGTACTTC. V is TRBV6-1 and J is TRBJ2-7; no clear D gene. V was trimmed by 0 bases and J by 3 bases, leaving 6 bases between them. CDR3 length: 13 amino acids. The germline V gene has CDR1 MNHNS and CDR2 SASEGT.

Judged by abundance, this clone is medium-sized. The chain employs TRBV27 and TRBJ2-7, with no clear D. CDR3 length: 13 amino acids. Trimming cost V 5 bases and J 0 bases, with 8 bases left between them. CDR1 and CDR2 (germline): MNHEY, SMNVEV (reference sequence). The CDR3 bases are TGTGCCAGCAGTCCCCGCGCCTCCTACGAGCAGTACTTC. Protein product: CASSPRASYEQYF.

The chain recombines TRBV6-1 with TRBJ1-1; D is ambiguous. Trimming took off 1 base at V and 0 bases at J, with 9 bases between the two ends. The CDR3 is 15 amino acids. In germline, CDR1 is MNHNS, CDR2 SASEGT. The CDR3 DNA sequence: TGTGCCAGCAGTGAAGGGGTGGAAATGAACACTGAAGCTTTCTTT. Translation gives CASSEGVEMNTEAFF.

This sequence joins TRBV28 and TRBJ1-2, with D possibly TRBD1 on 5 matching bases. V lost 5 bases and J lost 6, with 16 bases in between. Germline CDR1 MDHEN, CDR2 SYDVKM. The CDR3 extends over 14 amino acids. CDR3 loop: CASSPDSLGHGYTF. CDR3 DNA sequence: TGTGCCAGCAGTCCCGACAGTTTGGGCCATGGCTACACCTTC.

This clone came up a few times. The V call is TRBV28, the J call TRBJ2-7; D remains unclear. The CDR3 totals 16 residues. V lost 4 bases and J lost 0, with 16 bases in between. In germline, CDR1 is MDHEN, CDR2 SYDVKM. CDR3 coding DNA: TGTGCCAGCAGTTCAGCTGAGACGCGGAGCTCCTACGAGCAGTACTTC. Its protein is CASSSAETRSSYEQYF.

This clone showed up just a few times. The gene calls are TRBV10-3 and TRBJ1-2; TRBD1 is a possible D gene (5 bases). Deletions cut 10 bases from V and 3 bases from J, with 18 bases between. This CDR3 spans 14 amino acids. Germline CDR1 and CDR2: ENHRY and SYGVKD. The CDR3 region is CATRSIQDYYGYTF. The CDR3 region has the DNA TGTGCCACCCGAAGCATACAGGACTACTATGGCTACACCTTC.

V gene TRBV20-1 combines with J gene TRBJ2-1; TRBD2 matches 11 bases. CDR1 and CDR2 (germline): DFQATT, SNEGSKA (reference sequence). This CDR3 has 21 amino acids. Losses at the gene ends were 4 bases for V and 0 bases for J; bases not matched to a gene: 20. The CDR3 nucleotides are TGCAGTGCTACATCAAACCTCCCGGGACTAGCGGTTTTCCGCTCCTACAATGAGCAGTTCTTC. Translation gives CSATSNLPGLAVFRSYNEQFF.

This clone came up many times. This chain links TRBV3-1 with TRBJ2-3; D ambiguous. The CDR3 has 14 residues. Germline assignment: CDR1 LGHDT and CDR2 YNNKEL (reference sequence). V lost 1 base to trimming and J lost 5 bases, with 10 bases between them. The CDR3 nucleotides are TGTGCCAGCAGCCAAGCAACGGGTTTAGATACGCAGTATTTT. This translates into CASSQATGLDTQYF.

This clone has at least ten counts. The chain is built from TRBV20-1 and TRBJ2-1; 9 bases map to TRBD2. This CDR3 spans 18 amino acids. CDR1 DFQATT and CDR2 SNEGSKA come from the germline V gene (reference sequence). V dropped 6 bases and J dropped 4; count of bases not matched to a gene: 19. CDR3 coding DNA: TGCAGTGCGCCCCTTTTACGGCCCGGGACTAGCTTTTACAATGAGCAGTTCTTC. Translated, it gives CSAPLLRPGTSFYNEQFF.